One sample yielded the 25 T cell receptor beta chains listed below, sequenced in a study of blood T cell repertoires in COVID-19. Method: immunoSEQ multiplex PCR; TCRdb's copy keeps in-frame clones and lacks some. This table has 300,000 to 350,000 clones, nearly 90% appearing once. The sequenced sample was PBMCs or T cells enriched from blood (not recorded which). These receptors were collected from a woman younger than 35 with acute COVID-19.

The CDR3 DNA is TGTGCCAGCAGCTTAGGAATTAGACAGGGGAGAGAAAAACTGTTTTTT. Translation: CASSLGIRQGREKLFF. V usage is TRBV11-2 and J usage is TRBJ1-4, with TRBD1 identical over 8 bases. V lost 1 base, J lost 8 bases, and 9 bases stayed unmatched. The CDR3 is made up of 16 amino acids. Germline-derived CDR1 and CDR2 are SGHAT and FQNNGV.

The CDR3 sequence: CATSRTIGGLREDTQYF. The CDR3 DNA reads TGTGCCACCAGTCGTACTATCGGGGGGCTGAGAGAGGATACGCAGTATTTT. This chain joins TRBV24-1 and TRBJ2-3; D perhaps matches TRBD2 (7 bases). The CDR3 is 17 residues long. Germline CDR1 KGHDR, CDR2 SFDVKD. Trimming shortened V by 6 bases and J by 6 bases, and 24 bases separated the two germline ends.

The chain recombines TRBV5-1 with TRBJ2-1; D call uncertain. V shed 4 bases and J shed 8 bases, with 10 bases lying between them. The CDR3 is made up of 12 amino acids. Germline assignment: CDR1 SGHRS and CDR2 YFSETQ. The CDR3 nucleotides are TGCGCCAGCAGCCCTGTGGCACATGAGCAGTTCTTC. This sequence encodes CASSPVAHEQFF.

The chain links TRBV28 to TRBJ2-3, with 9 bases identical to TRBD2. CDR1 is MDHEN, CDR2 SYDVKM, per germline. The ends lost 4 bases at V and 1 base at J; junction bases unmatched: 3. The CDR3 contains 15 residues. DNA for the CDR3: TGTGCCAGCAGTTCTAGCGGGGCCGGCACAGATACGCAGTATTTT. Translated: CASSSSGAGTDTQYF.

Details on this clone: Germline and junction disagree at one end, which may indicate a read error. V is TRBV28 and J is TRBJ1-2; 8 bases are shared with TRBD1. The germline gives CDR1 MDHEN, CDR2 SYDVKM. The CDR3 consists of 14 residues. The CDR3 reads CASGLNRGWTGYTF. The CDR3 DNA reads TGTGCCAGCGGTTTAAACAGGGGGTGGACTGGCTACACCTTC.

The CDR3 DNA is TGTGCTAGTGGTTTGACAGAACTCTCCTACGAGCAGTACTTC. It specifies CASGLTELSYEQYF. The chain has TRBV12-5 and TRBJ2-7, with D unclear. Germline CDR1 is LGHNT and CDR2 is FRNRAP. Deletions cut 2 bases from V and 0 bases from J, with 8 bases between. CDR3 length equals 14 residues.

This clone was counted only a few times. Other DNA sequences of this sample code for an identical CDR3. The chain joins TRBV7-9 to TRBJ1-1; TRBD1 might be the D (6 bases). With 3 bases removed from V and 1 base from J, the gap between germline ends came to 6 bases. Germline-derived CDR1 and CDR2 are SEHNR and FQNEAQ (reference sequence). The CDR3 spans 13 residues. The CDR3 bases are TGTGCCAGCAGCTTGGGGGCGAACACTGAAGCTTTCTTT. Protein product: CASSLGANTEAFF.

The chain joins TRBV7-2 to TRBJ2-3; 9 nucleotides agree with TRBD2. The CDR3 is 16 residues long. Germline CDR1 reads SGHTA; CDR2 reads FQGNSA. After removal of 2 bases from V and 3 bases from J, the junction contained 6 bases not matched to a gene. The CDR3 DNA reads TGTGCCAGCAGCTTAAGGTGGCTAGCGGGAACAGATACGCAGTATTTT. Its translation is CASSLRWLAGTDTQYF.

The rearrangement uses TRBV5-1 and TRBJ2-3; 10 bases align to TRBD1. Germline V gene data show CDR1 as SGHRS and CDR2 as YFSETQ. V lost 4 bases, J lost 5 bases, and 7 bases stayed unmatched. The CDR3 has 15 amino acids. In DNA form, the CDR3 reads TGCGCCAGCAGCCCAGGACAGGGGGAGGTAGATACGCAGTATTTT. Encoded protein: CASSPGQGEVDTQYF.

The chain is built from TRBV15 and TRBJ2-1; D gene ambiguous. The CDR3 extends over 15 amino acids. V was cut by 0 bases and J by 7 bases, with 13 bases left in between. Germline V gene sequence: CDR1 LNHNV, CDR2 YYDKDF (reference sequence). CDR3 region: CATSRDGLVGNEQFF. CDR3 DNA: TGTGCCACCAGCAGAGATGGTCTAGTCGGGAATGAGCAGTTCTTC.

The V and J genes are TRBV28 and TRBJ2-5, with 8 bases matching TRBD2. The CDR3 totals 13 residues. Germline trimming cut 6 bases from V and 5 bases from J; bases unmatched to any gene: 5. CDR1 MDHEN and CDR2 SYDVKM come from the germline V gene. The CDR3 coding sequence is TGTGCCAGCAGCCGGACTAGCCACGAGACCCAGTACTTC. Its protein is CASSRTSHETQYF. Full variable domain (remainder filled in from reference TRBV28 and TRBJ2-5): DVKVTQSSRYLVKRTGEKVFLECVQDMDHENMFWYRQDPGLGLRLIYFSYDVKMKEKGDIPEGYSVSREKKERFSLILESASTNQTSMYLCASSRTSHETQYFGPGTRLLVL.

J is TRBJ2-2 and V is TRBV11-3; TRBD1 agrees at 9 bases. V was pared by 11 bases and J by 3 bases, with 4 bases of the junction left unmatched. This CDR3 has 13 residues. The germline V gene has CDR1 SGHNT and CDR2 YENEEA. CDR3 in DNA: TGTGCCGCAAGGGACAGGGACACCGGGGAGCTGTTTTTT. Amino acids: CAARDRDTGELFF.

The chain employs TRBV7-3 and TRBJ1-1; D remains ambiguous. The CDR3 has 13 residues. Germline CDR1 reads SGHTA; CDR2 reads FQGTGA. V was pared by 4 bases and J by 1 base, with 7 bases between. CDR3 sequence (DNA): TGTGCCAGCAGCTCTACCCCGAACACTGAAGCTTTCTTT. This gives the protein CASSSTPNTEAFF.

The V gene is TRBV7-2, the J gene TRBJ2-1; the match to TRBD2 covers 12 bases. CDR1 is SGHTA, CDR2 FQGNSA, per germline. J gave up 5 bases and V 7 bases, and 3 bases lay outside the gene matches. CDR3 size: 14 residues. The CDR3 loop is CASNRLAGDNEQFF. The CDR3, as DNA: TGTGCCAGCAACAGACTAGCGGGAGACAATGAGCAGTTCTTC.

This clone has just a few counts. This chain joins TRBV30 and TRBJ1-1, with TRBD1 matching 9 bases. From germline, CDR1 is GTSNPN and CDR2 SVGIG (reference sequence). The ends lost 3 bases at V and 8 bases at J; junction bases unmatched: 7. The CDR3 length is 13 residues. The CDR3 spells CAWSGQGIEEAFF. As DNA, the CDR3 is TGTGCCTGGAGCGGACAGGGGATTGAGGAAGCTTTCTTT.

The rearrangement links TRBV10-3 to TRBJ1-1, with TRBD1 matching over 11 bases. The trim removed 6 bases at V and 0 bases at J, leaving 9 bases unmatched. The CDR3 sequence is 17 residues long. Per germline, CDR1 ENHRY and CDR2 SYGVKD. The CDR3 region is CAISLGQGAVMNTEAFF. In DNA form, the CDR3 reads TGTGCCATCAGCCTTGGACAGGGGGCCGTCATGAACACTGAAGCTTTCTTT.

The chain recombines TRBV11-1 with TRBJ2-1; 10 bases are a match to TRBD1. This CDR3 has 14 amino acids. V was pared by 1 base and J by 7 bases, with 1 base of the junction left unmatched. The germline V gene has CDR1 SGHAT and CDR2 FQDESV (reference sequence). In DNA form, the CDR3 reads TGTGCCAGCAGCTTAGGGACAGGGGGGAATGAGCAGTTCTTC. It codes for CASSLGTGGNEQFF.

The genes are TRBV7-8 and TRBJ2-7, with D possibly being TRBD2 (5 bases). V was clipped by 0 bases and J by 7 bases, with 7 bases between them. The CDR3 length is 12 residues. Germline CDR1 and CDR2: SGHVS and FQNEAQ. CDR3 DNA: TGTGCCAGCAGCTTAGCGAGGGCAGAGCAGTACTTC. Encoded protein: CASSLARAEQYF.

V usage is TRBV5-1 and J usage is TRBJ2-5; 8 nucleotides agree with TRBD1. The V segment lost 4 bases and the J segment 8 bases; nucleotides outside the gene matches: 10. This CDR3 is built from 14 residues. Germline-derived CDR1 and CDR2 are SGHRS and YFSETQ. The CDR3 bases are TGCGCCAGCAGCATCCAGGGGACAGGCGACACCCAGTACTTC. This codes for CASSIQGTGDTQYF. Supplemented by reference TRBV5-1 and TRBJ2-5, the full variable domain reads KAGVTQTPRYLIKTRGQQVTLSCSPISGHRSVSWYQQTPGQGLQFLFEYFSETQRNKGNFPGRFSGRQFSNSRSEMNVSTLELGDSALYLCASSIQGTGDTQYFGPGTRLLVL.

The genes are TRBV15 and TRBJ1-2; possible D gene TRBD1, 6 bases. This CDR3 contains 17 residues. From germline, CDR1 is LNHNV and CDR2 YYDKDF (reference sequence). V was trimmed by 3 bases and J by 3 bases, leaving 20 bases between them. The CDR3 bases are TGTGCCACCAGCAGTCGGGGGGGGCCACAAAAAGACTATGGCTACACCTTC. Its translation is CATSSRGGPQKDYGYTF.

The CDR3 coding sequence is TGTGCCAGCAGTTTCCTGGGACTAGCGGGTACCAGGGAGACCCAGTACTTC. It yields the protein CASSFLGLAGTRETQYF. The chain uses TRBV27 and TRBJ2-5; 12 bases match TRBD2. Germline CDR1 and CDR2: MNHEY and SMNVEV (reference sequence). The CDR3 totals 17 residues. V gave up 3 bases and J gave up 5 bases; unmatched junction bases: 10.

V is TRBV7-3 and J is TRBJ2-1, with 8 positions matching TRBD2. With V trimmed by 5 bases and J by 4 bases, 13 bases remained unmatched. The length of the CDR3 is 17 residues. In germline, CDR1 is SGHTA, CDR2 FQGTGA. The CDR3 DNA sequence: TGTGCCAGCAGCCCGGACGTAGGACTAGCAGCTTACAATGAGCAGTTCTTC. Translation gives CASSPDVGLAAYNEQFF. Supplemented by reference TRBV7-3 and TRBJ2-1, the full variable domain reads GAGVSQTPSNKVTEKGKYVELRCDPISGHTALYWYRQSLGQGPEFLIYFQGTGAADDSGLPNDRFFAVRPEGSVSTLKIQRTERGDSAVYLCASSPDVGLAAYNEQFFGPGTRLTVL.

This chain joins TRBV16 and TRBJ1-4; possible D gene TRBD1, 5 bases. The ends were cut back, 4 bases at V and 0 bases at J, with 15 bases in the middle. CDR1 and CDR2 from the germline V gene are KGHSY and FQNENV. This CDR3 comprises 17 residues. CDR3 loop: CASSPLRQRPTNEKLFF. Written as DNA, the CDR3 is TGTGCCAGCAGCCCCCTCAGACAGAGGCCAACTAATGAAAAACTGTTTTTT.

The CDR3 region has the DNA TGTGCCAGCAGCCTGGCAAGCGGGAAAGGAGAAACAGATACGCAGTATTTT. This sequence encodes CASSLASGKGETDTQYF. This chain connects TRBV7-9 to TRBJ2-3; 7 bases are shared with TRBD2. Per the germline V gene, CDR1 is SEHNR and CDR2 is FQNEAQ (reference sequence). This CDR3 contains 17 residues. J gave up 3 bases and V 5 bases, and 14 bases lay outside the gene matches.

This clone occurred a few times. The V call is TRBV4-1, the J call TRBJ2-5; 11 nucleotides align to TRBD2. The germline V gene encodes CDR1 MGHRA and CDR2 YSYEKL. The CDR3 length is 16 residues. V lost 1 base to trimming and J lost 0 bases; unmatched junction nucleotides: 1. The chain's CDR3 is CASSQGTSGYQETQYF. The CDR3 bases are TGCGCCAGCAGCCAAGGGACTAGCGGGTACCAAGAGACCCAGTACTTC.